The 27 T cell receptor beta chains reported below all come from one sample, sequenced in a study of PD-L1 blockade in urothelial cancer. Method: immunoSEQ multiplex PCR; TCRdb's copy keeps in-frame clones and lacks some. The table includes more than 55,000 clones, 81% detected once. The time point is: pretreatment peripheral blood. The specimen was PBMCs, collected around atezolizumab (anti-PD-L1) treatment. The receptors stem from a man aged 65 to 85 with urothelial cancer.

The chain is built from TRBV18 and TRBJ2-5; TRBD1 aligns across 9 bases. The CDR3 contains 15 residues. Germline V CDR1 and CDR2: KGHSH, LQKENI. After removal of 5 bases from V and 0 bases from J, the junction contained 4 bases not matched to a gene. This CDR3 reads CASSGTGTNQETQYF. The CDR3 nucleotides are TGTGCCAGCTCAGGGACAGGGACCAACCAAGAGACCCAGTACTTC.

The rearrangement uses TRBV5-1 and TRBJ2-1; D possibly matches TRBD1 or TRBD2 (6 bases each). V dropped 4 bases and J dropped 10 bases, with 15 bases sitting between them. The CDR3 runs 13 residues. CDR1 and CDR2 from the germline V gene are SGHRS and YFSETQ. CDR3 region: CASSLDSGWEQFF. Here the CDR3 DNA reads TGCGCCAGCAGCCTGGACAGCGGGTGGGAGCAGTTCTTC.

The gene calls are TRBV2 and TRBJ1-1; D uncertain. Trimming cost V 4 bases and J 1 base, with 10 bases left between them. The CDR3 loop spans 14 amino acids. The germline V gene has CDR1 SNHLY and CDR2 FYNNEI. The DNA of the CDR3 is TGTGCCAGCAGTGTTGGGCCAGCGAACACTGAAGCTTTCTTT. Its protein product is CASSVGPANTEAFF.

V is TRBV5-8 and J is TRBJ1-2; possibly TRBD1 for D (5 bases). The CDR3 spans 14 residues. Germline V CDR1 and CDR2: SGHTS, YDEGEE. With 3 bases removed from V and 3 bases from J, the gap between germline ends came to 12 bases. The CDR3 bases are TGTGCCAGCAGCTCGCCGGGGGGGGACTATGGCTACACCTTC. Its protein is CASSSPGGDYGYTF.

The chain recombines TRBV6-1 with TRBJ2-7, with TRBD1 matching 10 bases. The trim removed 7 bases at V and 3 bases at J, leaving 6 bases unmatched. Germline V gives CDR1 MNHNS, CDR2 SASEGT. This CDR3 has 14 residues. As DNA, the CDR3 is TGTGCCAGCAACTTCTGGACAGGGGGCTACGAGCAGTACTTC. It encodes CASNFWTGGYEQYF.

This chain joins TRBV7-9 and TRBJ2-7; D is unclear. In germline, CDR1 is SEHNR, CDR2 FQNEAQ (reference sequence). This CDR3 is built from 13 residues. Trimming stripped 8 bases from V and 3 bases from J, with 14 bases between. The CDR3 DNA sequence: TGTGCCAGCGGCCAGTCCACCATCTACGAGCAGTACTTC. Its protein product is CASGQSTIYEQYF. Full variable domain (remainder filled in from reference TRBV7-9 and TRBJ2-7): DTGVSQNPRHKITKRGQNVTFRCDPISEHNRLYWYRQTLGQGPEFLTYFQNEAQLEKSRLLSDRFSAERPKGSFSTLEIQRTEQGDSAMYLCASGQSTIYEQYFGPGTRLTVT.

The chain employs TRBV5-1 and TRBJ2-5; 9 bases are a match to TRBD1. Trimming cost V 0 bases and J 5 bases; bases outside gene matches: 11. In germline, CDR1 is SGHRS, CDR2 YFSETQ. The CDR3 contains 17 residues. CDR3 nucleotides: TGCGCCAGCAGCTTGGGGGACAGGGAATCTTCGGGGGAGACCCAGTACTTC. Its translation: CASSLGDRESSGETQYF.

The V and J genes are TRBV12-5 and TRBJ2-7; 7 nucleotides align to TRBD1. Germline V gene sequence: CDR1 LGHNT, CDR2 FRNRAP. Trimming cost V 3 bases and J 2 bases; bases outside gene matches: 7. The CDR3 loop spans 15 amino acids. As DNA, the CDR3 is TGTGCTAGTGGTTTAGCACCCGGGACAGCCTACGAGCAGTACTTC. Amino acid sequence: CASGLAPGTAYEQYF.

This rearrangement joins TRBV11-1 to TRBJ2-5; perhaps TRBD2 as D (6 bases). Trimming left V 5 bases short and J 4 bases short, with 20 bases between. The CDR3 contains 16 residues. Germline loops: CDR1 SGHAT, CDR2 FQDESV (reference sequence). The CDR3 protein is CASSPEVGSSVETQYF. In nucleotides, the CDR3 is TGTGCCAGCAGCCCAGAAGTGGGGTCTAGCGTAGAGACCCAGTACTTC.

V and J are TRBV9 and TRBJ2-1, with 8 positions matching TRBD1. The CDR3 extends over 15 amino acids. The V gene's germline CDR1 is SGDLS and CDR2 YYNGEE. Trimming cost V 4 bases and J 9 bases; bases outside gene matches: 12. The CDR3 nucleotides are TGTGCCAGCAGCACCCGGACAGGGACCGCCGGTGAGCAGTTCTTC. This gives the protein CASSTRTGTAGEQFF. The whole variable domain, remainder taken from reference TRBV9 and TRBJ2-1, is DSGVTQTPKHLITATGQRVTLRCSPRSGDLSVYWYQQSLDQGLQFLIQYYNGEERAKGNILERFSAQQFPDLHSELNLSSLELGDSALYFCASSTRTGTAGEQFFGPGTRLTVL.

CDR3 nucleotides: TGTGCCAGCAGCTTAGAGACAGGGAGCAATCAGCCCCAGCATTTT. Translated, it gives CASSLETGSNQPQHF. The chain joins TRBV11-2 to TRBJ1-5; 7 bases fit TRBD1. This CDR3 contains 15 residues. The V and J ends lost 0 bases and 1 base, in that order; junction bases with no gene match: 0. Germline V gives CDR1 SGHAT, CDR2 FQNNGV.

This chain uses TRBV9 with TRBJ2-3, with D possibly matching TRBD2 (6 bases). CDR1 SGDLS and CDR2 YYNGEE come from the germline V gene. The CDR3 has 16 amino acids. V lost 2 bases, J lost 5 bases, and 18 bases lay in between. The CDR3 nucleotides are TGTGCCAGCAGCGTCGCCTTAGCGGATGGGGAAGATACGCAGTATTTT. Translated: CASSVALADGEDTQYF.

The V call is TRBV6-4, the J call TRBJ2-1; TRBD2 agrees at 8 bases. The CDR3 is made up of 15 amino acids. With 3 bases clipped from V and 6 bases from J, the junction kept 7 bases outside the gene matches. Germline V gives CDR1 MRHNA, CDR2 SNTAGT. The CDR3 DNA reads as TGTGCCAGCAGTGAAACGGGAGGGAAATCCAATGAGCAGTTCTTC. Translating gives CASSETGGKSNEQFF.

This clone appeared a single time. Likely a read error: the CDR3 ends without its conserved phenylalanine or tryptophan. Because the CDR3's place on the DNA is in doubt, the DNA is left out and the CDR3 is given as listed by TCRdb. The J gene is TRBJ1-1, the V gene TRBV23-1; the listed D gene, TRBD1, was not tested against the DNA. TRBV23-1 is identified as an open reading frame with a role that is uncertain. The CDR3 length equals 13 residues, ends included. Here the CDR3 reads CASSNPGQGTGWL.

The chain is built from TRBV6-1 and TRBJ1-5; 8 positions match TRBD1. The ends lost 9 bases at V and 4 bases at J; junction bases unmatched: 8. Germline lookup yields CDR1 MNHNS and CDR2 SASEGT. The CDR3 loop spans 14 amino acids. This CDR3 is CASSDREFNQPQHF. CDR3 nucleotides: TGTGCCAGTTCGGACAGGGAATTTAATCAGCCCCAGCATTTT.

The chain has TRBV6-1 and TRBJ1-3; D is perhaps TRBD1 (5 bases). This CDR3 has 15 residues. The germline V gene encodes CDR1 MNHNS and CDR2 SASEGT. Trimming cost V 3 bases and J 0 bases, with 9 bases left between them. Written as DNA, the CDR3 is TGTGCCAGCAGTGAGGGGCCCTTCTCTGGAAACACCATATATTTT. Translation: CASSEGPFSGNTIYF.

V and J are TRBV11-2 and TRBJ2-3; no firm D call. This CDR3 is 12 amino acids long. Trimming removed 5 bases from V and 2 bases from J, with 5 bases in between. CDR1 and CDR2 from the germline V gene are SGHAT and FQNNGV. The CDR3 loop reads CASSQYTDTQYF. In DNA, the CDR3 is TGTGCCAGCAGCCAGTACACAGATACGCAGTATTTT.

This clone was observed a few times. This chain connects TRBV2 to TRBJ1-5; D is uncertain. The CDR3 consists of 14 residues. Trimming removed 6 bases from V and 0 bases from J, with 9 bases in between. The germline V gene encodes CDR1 SNHLY and CDR2 FYNNEI. The CDR3 DNA reads TGTGCCAGCAGCGGGAGCCATAGCAATCAGCCCCAGCATTTT. Its translation: CASSGSHSNQPQHF.

V and J are TRBV9 and TRBJ2-1, with 9 bases fitting TRBD2. This CDR3 contains 16 residues. Trimming removed 0 bases from V and 4 bases from J; junction bases left unmatched: 5. CDR1 and CDR2 from the germline V gene are SGDLS and YYNGEE. CDR3 DNA sequence: TGTGCCAGCAGCGTAGTCAAGACTAGCGGTTACAATGAGCAGTTCTTC. Protein sequence: CASSVVKTSGYNEQFF.

This clone was detected only a few times. The rearrangement joins TRBV6-1 to TRBJ1-2; D might be TRBD1 (5 bases). Germline V CDR1 and CDR2: MNHNS, SASEGT. This CDR3 has 14 residues. The V gene lost 8 bases and the J gene lost 8 bases, with 21 bases spanning the gap. CDR3 sequence reads: CASVPQWGGEGYTF. The DNA of the CDR3 is TGTGCCAGCGTCCCCCAATGGGGGGGTGAAGGCTACACCTTC.

A few counts support this clone. The gene calls are TRBV14 and TRBJ2-6; D is uncertain. The CDR3 has 15 amino acids. Trimming took off 1 base at V and 1 base at J, with 5 bases between the two ends. CDR1 is SGHDN and CDR2 is FVKESK in the germline V gene. The CDR3 bases are TGTGCCAGCAGCCAAGGCCAGTCTGGGGCCAACGTCCTGACTTTC. It specifies CASSQGQSGANVLTF.

This clone occurred a few times. This chain uses TRBV29-1 with TRBJ1-4, with 9 bases fitting TRBD1. Germline-derived CDR1 and CDR2 are SQVTM and ANQGSEA. The trim removed 7 bases at V and 3 bases at J, leaving 3 bases unmatched. This CDR3 is built from 13 residues. The CDR3 here is CSARTGANEKLFF. The CDR3 nucleotides are TGCAGCGCTCGGACAGGGGCTAATGAAAAACTGTTTTTT.

The chain couples TRBV2 to TRBJ1-3; D is unresolved. V was clipped by 1 base and J by 2 bases, with 6 bases between them. The CDR3 spans 14 residues. Per the germline V gene, CDR1 is SNHLY and CDR2 is FYNNEI. The chain's CDR3 is CASSEGRAGNTIYF. For the CDR3, the DNA is TGTGCCAGCAGTGAAGGGAGGGCTGGAAACACCATATATTTT.

The V call is TRBV11-2, the J call TRBJ1-1; D ambiguous. The CDR3 is 13 residues long. Between the trimmed V and J ends, which lost 5 bases and 0 bases, there was a span of 7 bases. Germline V gives CDR1 SGHAT, CDR2 FQNNGV. CDR3 region: CASSPHMNTEAFF. Written as DNA, the CDR3 is TGTGCCAGCAGCCCTCACATGAACACTGAAGCTTTCTTT.

V is TRBV2 and J is TRBJ1-2, with D hard to call. The CDR3 totals 13 residues. Deletions cut 8 bases from V and 2 bases from J, with 12 bases between. Germline V gene lookup returns CDR1 SNHLY and CDR2 FYNNEI. Here the CDR3 reads CASAGGRNYGYTF. The CDR3 coding sequence is TGTGCCAGCGCCGGAGGAAGGAACTATGGCTACACCTTC.

The CDR3 reads CASTSGTSYEQYF. CDR3 sequence (DNA): TGCGCCAGCACCTCGGGGACTAGCTACGAGCAGTACTTC. The chain has TRBV5-1 and TRBJ2-7; 8 bases fit TRBD2. Unmatched junction bases numbered 5, after V lost 6 bases and J lost 3 bases. The length of the CDR3 is 13 residues. Germline CDR1 is SGHRS and CDR2 is YFSETQ. Full variable domain (outside the CDR3, taken from reference TRBV5-1 and TRBJ2-7): KAGVTQTPRYLIKTRGQQVTLSCSPISGHRSVSWYQQTPGQGLQFLFEYFSETQRNKGNFPGRFSGRQFSNSRSEMNVSTLELGDSALYLCASTSGTSYEQYFGPGTRLTVT.

The chain is built from TRBV6-1 and TRBJ2-7; perhaps TRBD2 as D (6 bases). CDR1 and CDR2 from the germline V gene are MNHNS and SASEGT. The CDR3 has 16 residues. Trimming removed 3 bases from V and 2 bases from J, with 17 bases in between. CDR3 nucleotide sequence: TGTGCCAGCAGTGAGCTTGCCTGGGGGGAGACCTACGAGCAGTACTTC. Translated, it gives CASSELAWGETYEQYF.